Shown below are 21 T cell receptor beta chains from a single sample sequenced in a study of blood T cell repertoires in COVID-19. Produced via immunoSEQ multiplex PCR; TCRdb's table is partial and in-frame only. Among approximately 240,000 clones listed, about nine tenths were seen once. The sequenced sample was PBMCs or T cells enriched from blood (not recorded which). The source is a woman younger than 45 with acute COVID-19.

The chain has TRBV30 and TRBJ1-2; D may be TRBD1 (5 bases). V was cut by 3 bases and J by 8 bases, with 16 bases left in between. The CDR3 is 13 amino acids. From germline, CDR1 is GTSNPN and CDR2 SVGIG (reference sequence). CDR3 sequence: CAWSPGGARGYTF. The CDR3 bases are TGTGCCTGGAGCCCAGGAGGGGCGCGGGGCTACACCTTC.

The J gene is TRBJ1-2, the V gene TRBV4-1, with D possibly TRBD1 on 6 matching bases. The V end lost 1 base, the J end lost 4 bases, and 13 bases lay between the germline ends. The CDR3 consists of 15 residues. In germline, CDR1 is MGHRA, CDR2 YSYEKL. The CDR3: CASSQASDRPYGYTF. In DNA form, the CDR3 reads TGCGCCAGCAGCCAAGCATCAGACAGGCCCTATGGCTACACCTTC.

The CDR3 DNA reads as TGCGCCAGCAGCTTGGTGGGACAGGGCGATTCACCCCTCCACTTT. It yields the protein CASSLVGQGDSPLHF. The rearrangement uses TRBV5-1 and TRBJ1-6, with TRBD1 identical over 9 bases. V shed 0 bases and J 8 bases; nucleotides not matched to a gene: 3. CDR3 length equals 15 residues. Germline assignment: CDR1 SGHRS and CDR2 YFSETQ.

Here the CDR3 reads CASSIGTGPYNEQFF. The CDR3, as DNA: TGCGCCAGCAGCATCGGGACAGGGCCCTACAATGAGCAGTTCTTC. V is TRBV5-1 and J is TRBJ2-1; 9 positions match TRBD1. Germline lookup yields CDR1 SGHRS and CDR2 YFSETQ. The CDR3 has 15 residues. The trim removed 4 bases at V and 2 bases at J, leaving 4 bases unmatched.

This chain's CDR3 is CASSQDPQGGALHF. DNA of the CDR3: TGTGCCAGCAGCCAAGATCCCCAGGGGGGAGCCCTCCACTTT. The chain couples TRBV3-1 (or the pseudogene TRBV3-2) to TRBJ1-6; 7 bases line up with TRBD1. The CDR3 covers 14 residues. Germline CDR1 and CDR2: LGHDT and YNNKEL (reference sequence). The V gene end was trimmed by 0 bases and the J gene end by 14 bases; junction bases not matched to a gene: 7.

This chain uses TRBV7-9 with TRBJ2-7, with D perhaps TRBD1 (5 bases). This CDR3 contains 13 residues. With 1 base removed from V and 4 bases from J, the gap between germline ends came to 8 bases. In germline, CDR1 is SEHNR, CDR2 FQNEAQ (reference sequence). The DNA of the CDR3 is TGTGCCAGCAGCTTAGGGCCAGGGTACGAGCAGTACTTC. As protein: CASSLGPGYEQYF.

The chain is built from TRBV9 and TRBJ2-3; D possibly corresponds to TRBD2 (5 bases). CDR1 and CDR2 (germline): SGDLS, YYNGEE. The germline V and J ends were trimmed by 1 base and 4 bases, with 10 bases remaining between them. CDR3 length: 14 amino acids. The DNA of the CDR3 is TGTGCCAGCAGCGTATCTCAACTAGCAGATACGCAGTATTTT. It is translated as CASSVSQLADTQYF.

This clone came up a few times. The chain recombines TRBV27 with TRBJ2-1; a weak D match, TRBD2 (6 bases). V was cut by 7 bases and J by 4 bases, with 8 bases left in between. This CDR3 spans 12 amino acids. CDR1 is MNHEY, CDR2 SMNVEV, per germline (reference sequence). The CDR3 nucleotides are TGTGCCAGCACTAGCGTGTACAATGAGCAGTTCTTC. Its translation is CASTSVYNEQFF.

The chain uses TRBV7-9 and TRBJ1-1; a possible D gene is TRBD1 (5 bases). Germline CDR1 SEHNR, CDR2 FQNEAQ (reference sequence). The CDR3 has 13 residues. Trimming took off 6 bases at V and 4 bases at J, with 12 bases between the two ends. CDR3 protein: CASRNQGGTEAFF. As DNA, the CDR3 is TGTGCCAGCAGAAATCAGGGAGGCACTGAAGCTTTCTTT.

This clone is a singleton in its sample. The chain is built from TRBV2 and TRBJ2-7; 7 nucleotides align to TRBD1. The CDR3 has 13 residues. CDR1 is SNHLY and CDR2 is FYNNEI in the germline V gene. Trimming took 5 bases from V and 5 from J; bases not matched to a gene: 6. The DNA of the CDR3 is TGTGCCAGCAGTTTGTCGGGACAGAACGAGCAGTACTTC. Translation: CASSLSGQNEQYF.

The chain employs TRBV27 and TRBJ2-7, with 8 bases matching TRBD2. The CDR3 is made up of 13 amino acids. Germline CDR1 MNHEY, CDR2 SMNVEV (reference sequence). V lost 2 bases to trimming and J lost 6 bases; unmatched junction nucleotides: 3. CDR3 in DNA: TGTGCCAGCAGTTTAGCGGGAGGCGGCGAGCAGTACTTC. It encodes CASSLAGGGEQYF.

The rearrangement uses TRBV12-3 or TRBV12-4 and TRBJ2-5, with D tentatively TRBD2 (5 bases). Trimming removed 3 bases from V and 5 bases from J, with 10 bases in between. The CDR3 covers 13 residues. CDR3 region: CASSFGVWETQYF. CDR3 coding DNA: TGTGCCAGCAGTTTCGGGGTTTGGGAGACCCAGTACTTC.

The rearrangement links TRBV18 to TRBJ2-3; 11 bases fit TRBD2. The V segment lost 7 bases and the J segment 0 bases; nucleotides outside the gene matches: 12. CDR3 length: 18 amino acids. CDR1 and CDR2 from the germline V gene are KGHSH and LQKENI. The CDR3 here is CASYLQLAGVSSTDTQYF. CDR3 DNA sequence: TGTGCCAGCTACCTACAACTAGCGGGAGTGTCTAGCACAGATACGCAGTATTTT.

V gene TRBV28 combines with J gene TRBJ1-2, with 7 positions matching TRBD1. Looked up from germline, CDR1 is MDHEN and CDR2 is SYDVKM. The CDR3 has 15 residues. V lost 0 bases, J lost 3 bases, and 4 bases stayed unmatched. In DNA form, the CDR3 reads TGTGCCAGCAGTTTATGGACAGGGATGGACTATGGCTACACCTTC. Translating it yields CASSLWTGMDYGYTF.

The rearrangement uses TRBV7-6 and TRBJ2-2, with 13 positions matching TRBD2. With 6 bases clipped from V and 0 bases from J, the junction kept 10 bases outside the gene matches. The CDR3 runs 19 residues. The germline V gene has CDR1 SGHVS and CDR2 FNYEAQ. The CDR3: CASSPRPGLAGTNTGELFF. In DNA form, the CDR3 reads TGTGCCAGCAGTCCTCGCCCGGGACTAGCGGGAACGAACACCGGGGAGCTGTTTTTT.

The V gene is TRBV6-6, the J gene TRBJ2-5; 13 nucleotides line up with TRBD2. Germline V gives CDR1 MNHNY, CDR2 SVGAGI (reference sequence). Trimming cost V 6 bases and J 9 bases; bases outside gene matches: 13. There are 16 residues in the CDR3. Here the CDR3 DNA reads TGTGCCAGCAGGACTAGCGGGGGGACCCAAGGGTCGGCCCAGTACTTC. Residues: CASRTSGGTQGSAQYF.

The V and J genes are TRBV28 and TRBJ1-5, with no clear D. V was clipped by 6 bases and J by 3 bases, with 9 bases between them. The germline V gene has CDR1 MDHEN and CDR2 SYDVKM. This CDR3 comprises 13 residues. CDR3 sequence (DNA): TGTGCCAGCAGCGGGGTGTACAATCAGCCCCAGCATTTT. Amino acids: CASSGVYNQPQHF.

The chain joins TRBV5-1 to TRBJ2-5, with TRBD1 matching 10 bases. Germline assignment: CDR1 SGHRS and CDR2 YFSETQ. This CDR3 spans 16 amino acids. J was trimmed by 2 bases and V by 1 base; bases with no gene match: 5. CDR3 residues: CASSLRDRGVQETQYF. CDR3 nucleotides: TGCGCCAGCAGCTTGAGGGACAGGGGAGTGCAAGAGACCCAGTACTTC.

The chain has TRBV23-1 and TRBJ1-2, with 8 bases identical to TRBD1. TRBV23-1 is assigned to the ORF class and has an uncertain function. The CDR3 loop spans 16 amino acids. Losses at the gene ends were 3 bases for V and 8 bases for J; bases not matched to a gene: 14. The DNA of the CDR3 is TGCGCCAGCAGTCACCCGGACAGGGTCCGCCGAGGAGGCTACACCTTC. Its protein is CASSHPDRVRRGGYTF.

This chain uses TRBV28 with TRBJ2-7; tentatively, D is TRBD2 (5 bases). This CDR3 spans 17 amino acids. CDR1 MDHEN and CDR2 SYDVKM come from the germline V gene. The germline V and J ends were trimmed by 8 bases and 3 bases, with 26 bases remaining between them. The CDR3 DNA reads TGTGCCAGCCCGTTCTGGCGGGCAATCCATCGGTTCTACGAGCAGTACTTC. Its protein product is CASPFWRAIHRFYEQYF.

The V call is TRBV7-3, the J call TRBJ2-1; 9 positions agree with TRBD1. V gave up 5 bases and J gave up 7 bases; unmatched junction bases: 9. The CDR3 is 15 residues long. Looked up from germline, CDR1 is SGHTA and CDR2 is FQGTGA. The chain's CDR3 is CASSLIGTGSNEQFF. The CDR3 nucleotides read TGTGCCAGCAGCCTAATTGGGACAGGGTCTAATGAGCAGTTCTTC.